This T cell receptor (beta chain) was captured in a study of cytomegalovirus exposure and HLA in healthy donors. Study conclusions and caveats: Some TCR beta chains (about 180 of them) were listed as cytomegalovirus-associated.

13 Jbeta primers and 60 Vbeta primers were used for the PCR. Generated by immunoSEQ multiplex PCR, the TCRdb table keeps only in-frame clones and is missing some. Of under 250,000 clones listed, approximately 80% were seen once; the top ten hold 3% to 4.5%. This CDR3 contains 15 residues. Germline assignment: CDR1 MDHEN and CDR2 SYDVKM. V lost 5 bases and J lost 6; bases outside the gene matches: 7. This clone was counted once. Its antigen is unknown. V is TRBV28 and J is TRBJ1-2; 12 bases line up with TRBD1. Sequencing input: PBMCs. The sequence was collected from a male donor in good health and CMV-seronegative. The CDR3 region has the DNA TGTGCCAGCAGTGATGCCGGGACAGGGGGCGATGGCTACACCTTC. Its protein product is CASSDAGTGGDGYTF.